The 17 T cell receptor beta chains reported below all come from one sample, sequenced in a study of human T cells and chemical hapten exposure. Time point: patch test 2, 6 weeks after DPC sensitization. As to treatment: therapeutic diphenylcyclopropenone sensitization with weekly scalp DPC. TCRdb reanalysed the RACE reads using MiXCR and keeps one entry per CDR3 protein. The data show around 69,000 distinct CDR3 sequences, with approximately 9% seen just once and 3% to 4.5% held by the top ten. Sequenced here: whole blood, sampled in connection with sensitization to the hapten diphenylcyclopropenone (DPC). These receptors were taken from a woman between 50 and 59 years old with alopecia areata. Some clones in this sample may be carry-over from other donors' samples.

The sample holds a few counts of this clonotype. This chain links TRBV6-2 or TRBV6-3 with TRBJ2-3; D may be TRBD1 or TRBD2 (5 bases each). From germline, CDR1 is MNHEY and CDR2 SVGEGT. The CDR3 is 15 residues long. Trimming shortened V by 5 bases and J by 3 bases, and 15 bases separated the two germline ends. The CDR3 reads CASSRLTGRTDTQYF. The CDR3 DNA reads TGTGCCAGCAGTCGTCTAACGGGGCGGACAGATACGCAGTATTTT.

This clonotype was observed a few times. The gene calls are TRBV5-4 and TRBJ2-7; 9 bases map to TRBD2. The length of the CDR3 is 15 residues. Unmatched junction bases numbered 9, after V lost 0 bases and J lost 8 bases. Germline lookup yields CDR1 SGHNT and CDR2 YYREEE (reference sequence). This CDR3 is CASSLGSAGGMKQYF. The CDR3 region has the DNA TGTGCCAGCAGCTTGGGATCTGCGGGAGGGATGAAGCAGTACTTC.

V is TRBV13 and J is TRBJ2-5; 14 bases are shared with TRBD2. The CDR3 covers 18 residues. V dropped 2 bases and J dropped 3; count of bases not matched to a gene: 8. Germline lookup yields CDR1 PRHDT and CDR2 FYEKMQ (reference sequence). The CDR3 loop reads CASSLFGTSGSGEETQYF. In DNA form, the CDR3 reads TGTGCCAGCAGCTTATTTGGGACTAGCGGGAGCGGGGAAGAGACCCAGTACTTC.

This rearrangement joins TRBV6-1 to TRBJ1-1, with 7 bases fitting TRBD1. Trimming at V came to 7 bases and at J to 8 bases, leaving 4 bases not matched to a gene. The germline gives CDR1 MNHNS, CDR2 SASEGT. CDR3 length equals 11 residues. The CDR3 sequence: CASTRQGEAFF. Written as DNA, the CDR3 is TGTGCCAGCACCAGACAGGGAGAAGCTTTCTTT.

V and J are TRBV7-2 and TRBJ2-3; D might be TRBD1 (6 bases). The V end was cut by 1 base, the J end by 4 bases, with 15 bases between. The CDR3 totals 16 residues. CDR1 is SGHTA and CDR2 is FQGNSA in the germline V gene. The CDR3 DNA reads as TGTGCCAGCAGCTTAGAACCCAGGGGTGGAGCAGATACGCAGTATTTT. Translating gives CASSLEPRGGADTQYF.

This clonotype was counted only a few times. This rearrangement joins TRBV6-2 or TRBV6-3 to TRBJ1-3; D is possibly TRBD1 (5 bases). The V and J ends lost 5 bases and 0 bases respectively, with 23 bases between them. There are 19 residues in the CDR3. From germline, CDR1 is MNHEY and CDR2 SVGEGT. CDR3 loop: CASSTLEGRTLRSGNTIYF. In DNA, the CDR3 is TGTGCCAGCAGTACTTTGGAGGGGAGGACTCTTCGCTCTGGAAACACCATATATTTT.

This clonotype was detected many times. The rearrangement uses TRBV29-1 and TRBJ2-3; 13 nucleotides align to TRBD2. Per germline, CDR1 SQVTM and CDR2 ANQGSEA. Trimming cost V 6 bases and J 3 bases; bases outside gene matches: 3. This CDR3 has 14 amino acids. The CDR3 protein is CSVETSGRTDTQYF. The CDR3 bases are TGCAGCGTAGAGACTAGCGGGAGGACAGATACGCAGTATTTT.

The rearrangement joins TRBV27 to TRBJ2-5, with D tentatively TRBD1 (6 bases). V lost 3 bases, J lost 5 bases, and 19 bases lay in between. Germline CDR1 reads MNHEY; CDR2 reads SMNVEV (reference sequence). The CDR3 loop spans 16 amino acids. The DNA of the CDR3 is TGTGCCAGCAGTTTGGTATGGGGGCCAGTGGGGGAGACCCAGTACTTC. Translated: CASSLVWGPVGETQYF.

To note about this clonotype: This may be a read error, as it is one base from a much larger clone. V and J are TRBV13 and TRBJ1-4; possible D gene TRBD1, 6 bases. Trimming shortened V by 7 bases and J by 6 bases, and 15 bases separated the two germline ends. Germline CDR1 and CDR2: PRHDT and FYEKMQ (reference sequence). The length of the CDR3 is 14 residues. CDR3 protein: CASNIAGGDEKLFF. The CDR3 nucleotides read TGTGCCAGCAACATAGCCGGGGGCGATGAAAAACTGTTTTTT.

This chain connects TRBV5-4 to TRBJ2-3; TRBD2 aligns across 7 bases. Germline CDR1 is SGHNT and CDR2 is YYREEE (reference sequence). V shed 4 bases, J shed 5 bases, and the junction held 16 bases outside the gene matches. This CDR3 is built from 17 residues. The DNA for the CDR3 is TGTGCCAGCAGCACCCCTGGGGGGGGAGTCATTCAAGATACGCAGTATTTT. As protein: CASSTPGGGVIQDTQYF.

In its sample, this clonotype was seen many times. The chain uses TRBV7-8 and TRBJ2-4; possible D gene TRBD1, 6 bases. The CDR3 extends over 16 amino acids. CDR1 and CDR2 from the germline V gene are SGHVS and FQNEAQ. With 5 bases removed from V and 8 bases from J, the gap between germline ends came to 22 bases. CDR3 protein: CASSPSTRGSMDIQYF. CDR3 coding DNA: TGTGCCAGCAGCCCATCGACGAGGGGGAGTATGGACATTCAGTACTTC.

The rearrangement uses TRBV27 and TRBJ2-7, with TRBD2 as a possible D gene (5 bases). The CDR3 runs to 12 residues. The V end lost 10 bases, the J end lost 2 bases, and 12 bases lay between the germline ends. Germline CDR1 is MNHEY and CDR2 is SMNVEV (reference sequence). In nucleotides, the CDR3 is TGTGCCACCCTAAGCGGCGCCTACGAGCAGTACTTC. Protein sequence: CATLSGAYEQYF.

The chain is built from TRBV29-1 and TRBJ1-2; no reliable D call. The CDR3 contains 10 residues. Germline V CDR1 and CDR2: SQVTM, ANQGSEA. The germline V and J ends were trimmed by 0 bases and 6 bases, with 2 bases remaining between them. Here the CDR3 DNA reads TGCAGCGTTGAAGAAGATGGCTACACCTTC. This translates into CSVEEDGYTF.

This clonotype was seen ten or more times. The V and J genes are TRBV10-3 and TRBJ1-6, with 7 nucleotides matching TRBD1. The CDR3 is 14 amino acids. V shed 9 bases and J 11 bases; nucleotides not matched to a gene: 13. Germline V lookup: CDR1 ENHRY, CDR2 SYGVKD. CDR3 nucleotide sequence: TGTGCCATAACAGAGACAGGGAGGGAAACACCCCTCCACTTT. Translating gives CAITETGRETPLHF.

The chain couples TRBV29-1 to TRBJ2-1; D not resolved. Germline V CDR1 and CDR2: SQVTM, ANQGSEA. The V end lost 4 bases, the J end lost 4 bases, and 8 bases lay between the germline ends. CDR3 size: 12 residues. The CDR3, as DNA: TGCAGCGTTGGGAAGAGTTACAATGAGCAGTTCTTC. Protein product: CSVGKSYNEQFF.

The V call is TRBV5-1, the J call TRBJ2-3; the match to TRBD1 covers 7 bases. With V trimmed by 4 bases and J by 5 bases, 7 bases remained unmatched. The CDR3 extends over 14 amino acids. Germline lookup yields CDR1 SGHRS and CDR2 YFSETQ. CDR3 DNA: TGCGCCAGCAGCACCGGGACAGCTAAAGATACGCAGTATTTT. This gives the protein CASSTGTAKDTQYF.

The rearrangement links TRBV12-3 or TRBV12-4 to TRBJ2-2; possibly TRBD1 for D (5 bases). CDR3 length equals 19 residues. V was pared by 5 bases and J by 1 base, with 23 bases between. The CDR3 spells CASSLSWGVPAENTGELFF. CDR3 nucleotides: TGTGCCAGCAGTCTTTCCTGGGGCGTCCCAGCCGAGAACACCGGGGAGCTGTTTTTT.